This T cell receptor (beta chain) comes out of a study of T cell repertoires in cytomegalovirus infection. Whole-study context: Signatures in public TCR beta sequences pointed to both CMV infection and matching HLA type. Study-wide findings and caveats: The study identified carriers of CMV plus the relevant HLA from cumulative public TCR beta family frequency. The response measured ex vivo was dominated by TCR beta clonotypes (HLA-C-restricted and CMV-specific).

This CDR3 has 13 amino acids. V was clipped by 2 bases and J by 5 bases, with 10 bases between them. Germline CDR1 GTSNPN, CDR2 SVGIG (reference sequence). With respect to this clonotype: Antigen specificity is unknown.

MiXCR, run by TCRdb on the reads, gives a single entry per CDR3 protein. The profile shows 510,000 or so distinct CDR3 sequences, around 27% of them singletons. The rearrangement uses TRBV30 and TRBJ1-5, with TRBD1 as a possible D gene (5 bases). The clonotype was recovered from a human donor in good health (CMV status not recorded). Some clones in this sample may be carry-over from other donors' samples. Input material: PBMCs. This CDR3 is CAWSPRGDQPQHF. CDR3 nucleotide sequence: TGTGCCTGGAGTCCCCGGGGGGATCAGCCCCAGCATTTT.